These 3 T cell receptor beta chains were all obtained from the same sample, sequenced in a study of T cells in Graves' hyperthyroidism and ophthalmopathy (dated by TCRdb to the late 2010s). The library was generated by multiplex PCR. Sequencing used an Illumina HiSeq 2000. TCR beta CDR3 regions were amplified from RNA transcripts. For the first round of RT-PCR on the TCR CDR3, the HTBI primer set was used together with the Qiagen OneStep RT-PCR kit. TCRdb itself trimmed the public reads at Q25 with fastp, ran MiXCR and retained productive beta chains. Duplicate CDR3 protein sequences are folded into a single record with the most common DNA and genes. The sample table contains around 600,000 distinct CDR3 sequences; only one count was recorded for about 15% of them. Clones ranked in the top ten supply under 8% of the sample. Specimen: blood. The receptors originated from a woman in her twenties or thirties with Graves' hyperthyroidism.

Points on this clonotype: Given a much more abundant clone one base away, this may be a read error. V usage is TRBV20-1 and J usage is TRBJ2-7; D remains unclear. With the DNA end fitting TRBJ2-1 better, the J assignment may be wrong. Germline CDR1 reads DFQATT; CDR2 reads SNEGSKA (reference sequence). This CDR3 region has 13 residues. CDR3 loop: CSAKDGQPYEQFF. In DNA, the CDR3 is TGCAGTGCTAAAGATGGTCAGCCCTACGAGCAGTTCTTC.

This clonotype was counted between two and nine times. The chain couples TRBV4-2 to TRBJ2-5; 7 bases map to TRBD2. This CDR3 has 17 amino acids. Germline V gene lookup returns CDR1 LGHNA and CDR2 YNFKEQ. V lost 1 base and J lost 5; bases outside the gene matches: 13. DNA for the CDR3: TGTGCCAGCAGCCAAGGTCTAGCGGTAACGGGGGAGGAGACCCAGTACTTC. Translated: CASSQGLAVTGEETQYF.

This chain uses TRBV18 with TRBJ2-7; TRBD2 agrees at 9 bases. CDR3 length equals 16 residues. V lost 0 bases to trimming and J lost 7 bases; unmatched junction nucleotides: 10. CDR1 and CDR2 (germline): KGHSH, LQKENI. CDR3 residues: CASSPPAGGGRGEQYF. CDR3 sequence (DNA): TGTGCCAGCTCACCACCGGCGGGAGGGGGACGTGGGGAGCAGTACTTC.